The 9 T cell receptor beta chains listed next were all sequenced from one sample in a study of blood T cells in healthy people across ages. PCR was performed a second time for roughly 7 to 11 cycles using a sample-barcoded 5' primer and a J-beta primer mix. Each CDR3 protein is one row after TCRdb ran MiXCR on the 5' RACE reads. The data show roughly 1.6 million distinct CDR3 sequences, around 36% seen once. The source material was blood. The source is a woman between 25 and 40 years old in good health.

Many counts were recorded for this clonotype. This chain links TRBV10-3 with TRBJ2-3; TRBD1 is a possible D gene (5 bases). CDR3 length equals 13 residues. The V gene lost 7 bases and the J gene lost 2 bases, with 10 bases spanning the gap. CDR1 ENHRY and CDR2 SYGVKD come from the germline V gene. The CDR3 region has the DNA TGTGCCATCAAGGGGCATGACACAGATACGCAGTATTTT. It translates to CAIKGHDTDTQYF.

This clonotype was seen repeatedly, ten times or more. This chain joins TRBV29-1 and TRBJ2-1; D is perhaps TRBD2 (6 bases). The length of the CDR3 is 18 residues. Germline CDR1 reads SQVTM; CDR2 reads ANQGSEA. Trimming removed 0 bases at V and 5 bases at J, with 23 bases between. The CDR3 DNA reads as TGCAGCGTTGAAGATCTTAGAGTGGGGGAGGTTAAAAACAATGAGCAGTTCTTC. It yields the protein CSVEDLRVGEVKNNEQFF.

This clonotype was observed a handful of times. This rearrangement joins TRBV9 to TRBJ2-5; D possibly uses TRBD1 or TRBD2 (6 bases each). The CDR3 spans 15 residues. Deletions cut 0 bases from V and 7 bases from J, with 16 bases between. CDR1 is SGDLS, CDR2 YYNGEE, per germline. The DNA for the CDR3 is TGTGCCAGCAGCGTAGGAGGGGGGCGGGATGCGACCCAGTACTTC. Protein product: CASSVGGGRDATQYF.

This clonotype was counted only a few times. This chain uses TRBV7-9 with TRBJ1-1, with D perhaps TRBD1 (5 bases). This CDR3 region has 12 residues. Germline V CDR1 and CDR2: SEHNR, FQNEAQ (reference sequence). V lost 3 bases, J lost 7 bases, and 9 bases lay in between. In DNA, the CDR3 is TGTGCCAGCAGCTTTGGGGGATTTGAAGCTTTCTTT. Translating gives CASSFGGFEAFF.

The CDR3 loop is CASSIGQYYGYTF. The CDR3 coding sequence is TGTGCCAGCAGTATAGGACAGTACTATGGCTACACCTTC. V is TRBV6-1 and J is TRBJ1-2, with D tentatively TRBD1 (6 bases). Trimming took 5 bases from V and 3 from J, leaving 10 bases between them. Germline V gene sequence: CDR1 MNHNS, CDR2 SASEGT. The CDR3 has 13 amino acids.

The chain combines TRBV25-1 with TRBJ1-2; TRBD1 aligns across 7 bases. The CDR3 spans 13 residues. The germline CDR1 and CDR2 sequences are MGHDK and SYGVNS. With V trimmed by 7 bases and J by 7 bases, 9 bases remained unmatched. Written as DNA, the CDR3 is TGTGCCAGCACGGGGGGGACAGCGGGTGGCTACACCTTC. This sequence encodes CASTGGTAGGYTF.

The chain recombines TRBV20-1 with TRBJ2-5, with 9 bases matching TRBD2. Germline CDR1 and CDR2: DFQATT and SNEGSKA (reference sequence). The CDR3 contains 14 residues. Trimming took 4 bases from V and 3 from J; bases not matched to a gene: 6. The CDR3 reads CSATLAGRKETQYF. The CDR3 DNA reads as TGCAGTGCTACGCTAGCGGGGCGGAAAGAGACCCAGTACTTC.

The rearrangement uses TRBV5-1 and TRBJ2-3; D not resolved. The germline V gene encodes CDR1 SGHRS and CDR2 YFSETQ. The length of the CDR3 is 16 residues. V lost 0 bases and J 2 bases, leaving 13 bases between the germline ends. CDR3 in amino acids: CASSLGHGVDTDTQYF. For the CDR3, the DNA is TGCGCCAGCAGCTTGGGACATGGGGTTGACACAGATACGCAGTATTTT.

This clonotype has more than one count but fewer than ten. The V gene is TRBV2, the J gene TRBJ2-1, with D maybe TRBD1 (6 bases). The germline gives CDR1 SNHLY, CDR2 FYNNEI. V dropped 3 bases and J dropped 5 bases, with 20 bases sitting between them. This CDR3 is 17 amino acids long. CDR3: CASSDEQGEIINNEQFF. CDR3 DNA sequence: TGTGCCAGCAGTGATGAACAGGGCGAAATTATAAACAATGAGCAGTTCTTC.